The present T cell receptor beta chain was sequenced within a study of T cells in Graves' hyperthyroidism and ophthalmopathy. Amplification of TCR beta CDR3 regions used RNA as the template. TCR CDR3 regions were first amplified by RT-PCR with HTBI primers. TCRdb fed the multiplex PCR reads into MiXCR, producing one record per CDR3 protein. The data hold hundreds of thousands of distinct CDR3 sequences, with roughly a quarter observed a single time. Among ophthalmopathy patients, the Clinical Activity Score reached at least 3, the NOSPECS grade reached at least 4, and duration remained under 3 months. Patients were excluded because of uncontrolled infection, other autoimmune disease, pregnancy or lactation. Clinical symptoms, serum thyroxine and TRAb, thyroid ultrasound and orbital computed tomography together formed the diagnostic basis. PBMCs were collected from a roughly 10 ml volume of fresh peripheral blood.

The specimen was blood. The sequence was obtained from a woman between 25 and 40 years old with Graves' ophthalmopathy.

This CDR3 is CASSRTGFDGYTF. CDR3 nucleotide sequence: TGTGCCAGCAGTCGGACAGGGTTCGATGGCTACACCTTC. The rearrangement uses TRBV27 and TRBJ1-2; 8 bases match TRBD1. Looked up from germline, CDR1 is MNHEY and CDR2 is SMNVEV (reference sequence). The CDR3 consists of 13 residues. V shed 5 bases, J shed 6 bases, and the junction held 5 bases outside the gene matches.